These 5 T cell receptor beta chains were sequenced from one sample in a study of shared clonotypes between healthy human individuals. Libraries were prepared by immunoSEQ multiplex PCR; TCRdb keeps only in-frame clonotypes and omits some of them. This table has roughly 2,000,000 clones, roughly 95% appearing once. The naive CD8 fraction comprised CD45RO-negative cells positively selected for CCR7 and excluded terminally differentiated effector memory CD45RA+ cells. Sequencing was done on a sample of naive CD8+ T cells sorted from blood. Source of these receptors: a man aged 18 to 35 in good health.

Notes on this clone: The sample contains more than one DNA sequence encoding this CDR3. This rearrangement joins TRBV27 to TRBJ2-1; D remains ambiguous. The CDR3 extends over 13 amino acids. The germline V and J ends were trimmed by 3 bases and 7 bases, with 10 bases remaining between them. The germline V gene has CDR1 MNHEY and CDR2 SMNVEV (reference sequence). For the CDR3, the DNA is TGTGCCAGCAGTTTGTTGGCGGTTAATGAGCAGTTCTTC. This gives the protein CASSLLAVNEQFF.

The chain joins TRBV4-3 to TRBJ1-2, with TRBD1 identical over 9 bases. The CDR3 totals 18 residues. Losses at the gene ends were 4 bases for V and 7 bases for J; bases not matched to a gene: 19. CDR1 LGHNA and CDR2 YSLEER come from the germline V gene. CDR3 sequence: CASSPLRDREEQASGYTF. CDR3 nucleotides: TGCGCCAGCAGCCCTCTCCGGGACAGGGAAGAACAAGCGAGTGGCTACACCTTC.

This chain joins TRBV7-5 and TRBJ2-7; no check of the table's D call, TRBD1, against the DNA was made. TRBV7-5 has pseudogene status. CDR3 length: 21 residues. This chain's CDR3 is CARERGWWVGKTGTGTYEQYF. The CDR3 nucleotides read TGTGCCAGAGAGAGAGGGTGGTGGGTGGGTAAAACCGGGACAGGAACCTACGAGCAGTACTTC.

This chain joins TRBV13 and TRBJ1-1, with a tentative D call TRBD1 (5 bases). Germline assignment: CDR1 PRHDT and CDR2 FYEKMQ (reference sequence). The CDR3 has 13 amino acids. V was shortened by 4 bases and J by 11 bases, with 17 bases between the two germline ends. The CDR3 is CASSSMDKVGAFF. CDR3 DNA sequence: TGTGCCAGCAGCTCAATGGACAAAGTGGGTGCTTTCTTT.

The CDR3 is CASTKAGVPSYEQYF. The CDR3 DNA sequence: TGTGCCAGCACTAAAGCGGGGGTCCCCTCCTACGAGCAGTACTTC. The chain is built from TRBV2 and TRBJ2-7, with 8 bases lining up with TRBD2. The CDR3 runs 15 residues. Germline V gene sequence: CDR1 SNHLY, CDR2 FYNNEI. With V trimmed by 7 bases and J by 0 bases, 8 bases remained unmatched. The full variable domain, with the rest looked up from reference TRBV2 and TRBJ2-7, is EPEVTQTPSHQVTQMGQEVILRCVPISNHLYFYWYRQILGQKVEFLVSFYNNEISEKSEIFDDQFSVERPDGSNFTLKIRSTKLEDSAMYFCASTKAGVPSYEQYFGPGTRLTVT.